This is a list of T cell receptor beta chains from one sample in a study of chemoradiotherapy in HPV16-positive cancers. Data came from immunoSEQ multiplex PCR; TCRdb stores just in-frame clones and leaves some out. This sample has about 2,300 clones; roughly 73% occur once, and the top ten carry roughly a tenth. The sequencing here drew on tumor tissue, taken from a patient who underwent chemoradiotherapy. These receptors were obtained from a human donor with HPV-associated anogenital cancer. Both conserved end residues are part of each CDR3. Fields, in order: J gene, D gene, clone size, V gene, CDR3 protein, CDR3 DNA. D genes are given only for firm matches. The size entry is marked missing in some rows and otherwise reads once, few, many or a size class.

J gene: TRBJ2-5
D gene: TRBD2
clone size: NA
V gene: TRBV18
CDR3 protein: CASSPQAGEGKTQYF
CDR3 DNA: TGTGCCAGCTCACCTCAGGCGGGGGAAGGAAAGACCCAGTACTTC

J gene: TRBJ2-2
D gene: NA
clone size: few
V gene: TRBV19
CDR3 protein: CASRKTNTGELFF
CDR3 DNA: TGTGCCAGTCGGAAAACGAACACCGGGGAGCTGTTTTTT

J gene: TRBJ2-5
D gene: TRBD2
clone size: once
V gene: TRBV10-1
CDR3 protein: CASSLGLAGIQETQYF
CDR3 DNA: TGCGCCAGCAGTCTCGGACTAGCGGGAATACAAGAGACCCAGTACTTC

J gene: TRBJ2-3
D gene: NA
clone size: NA
V gene: TRBV4-2
CDR3 protein: CASSQGLGSTDTQYF
CDR3 DNA: TGTGCCAGCAGCCAAGGTCTCGGCTCCACAGATACGCAGTATTTT

J gene: TRBJ2-2
D gene: TRBD2
clone size: few
V gene: TRBV6-1
CDR3 protein: CASSLGLGETGELFF
CDR3 DNA: TGTGCCAGCAGTCTGGGACTAGGCGAAACCGGGGAGCTGTTTTTT

J gene: TRBJ2-3
D gene: NA
clone size: NA
V gene: TRBV2
CDR3 protein: CASSSLTDPDTDTQYF
CDR3 DNA: TGTGCCAGCAGCTCGCTAACTGATCCTGACACAGATACGCAGTATTTT

J gene: TRBJ2-3
D gene: NA
clone size: NA
V gene: TRBV7-9
CDR3 protein: CASSLALPDTQYF
CDR3 DNA: TGTGCCAGCAGCTTAGCCCTCCCAGATACGCAGTATTTT

J gene: TRBJ2-3
D gene: NA
clone size: few
V gene: TRBV9
CDR3 protein: CASSVRQGPTDTQYF
CDR3 DNA: TGTGCCAGCAGCGTTCGTCAGGGGCCCACAGATACGCAGTATTTT

J gene: TRBJ2-3
D gene: TRBD2
clone size: NA
V gene: TRBV6-5
CDR3 protein: CASSFLGGRAGDTQYF
CDR3 DNA: TGTGCCAGCAGTTTTCTTGGCGGGAGGGCCGGAGATACGCAGTATTTT

J gene: TRBJ1-1
D gene: NA
clone size: NA
V gene: TRBV2
CDR3 protein: CASSEGLGTEAFF
CDR3 DNA: TGTGCCAGCAGTGAAGGTCTGGGCACTGAAGCTTTCTTT

J gene: TRBJ2-1
D gene: TRBD1
clone size: NA
V gene: TRBV5-6
CDR3 protein: CASSLGGQGWNERQFF
CDR3 DNA: TGTGCCAGCAGCTTGGGGGGACAGGGTTGGAATGAGCGTCAGTTCTTC

J gene: TRBJ2-5
D gene: NA
clone size: NA
V gene: TRBV5-1
CDR3 protein: CASSLVGRAEQETQYF
CDR3 DNA: TGCGCCAGCAGCTTGGTAGGGAGAGCGGAACAAGAGACCCAGTACTTC

J gene: TRBJ1-2
D gene: NA
clone size: NA
V gene: TRBV2
CDR3 protein: CASRGTVYGYTF
CDR3 DNA: TGTGCCAGCAGGGGGACCGTCTATGGCTACACCTTC

J gene: TRBJ2-7
D gene: TRBD2
clone size: NA
V gene: TRBV19
CDR3 protein: CASSIQGSSGTYEQYF
CDR3 DNA: TGTGCCAGTAGTATTCAGGGGTCTAGCGGGACCTACGAGCAGTACTTC

J gene: TRBJ1-2
D gene: NA
clone size: NA
V gene: TRBV7-9
CDR3 protein: CASSLLAGNYGYTF
CDR3 DNA: TGTGCCAGCAGCTTATTGGCAGGGAACTATGGCTACACCTTC

J gene: TRBJ1-2
D gene: NA
clone size: NA
V gene: TRBV27
CDR3 protein: CASSFGGGASLSYGYTF
CDR3 DNA: TGTGCCAGCAGTTTCGGGGGAGGGGCGAGCCTTAGTTATGGCTACACCTTC

J gene: TRBJ2-5
D gene: NA
clone size: NA
V gene: TRBV30
CDR3 protein: CAWSGRSETQYF
CDR3 DNA: TGTGCCTGGAGTGGTAGGAGTGAGACCCAGTACTTC

J gene: TRBJ2-1
D gene: TRBD2
clone size: NA
V gene: TRBV15
CDR3 protein: CATSRWTSGSEEQFF
CDR3 DNA: TGTGCCACCAGCAGGTGGACTAGCGGGAGTGAGGAGCAGTTCTTC

J gene: TRBJ2-1
D gene: NA
clone size: NA
V gene: TRBV23-1
CDR3 protein: CASRTPVGHKTKPQVSEQFF
CDR3 DNA: TGCGCCAGCAGAACCCCGGTTGGGCATAAAACTAAGCCCCAGGTCAGTGAGCAGTTCTTC

J gene: TRBJ2-5
D gene: NA
clone size: NA
V gene: TRBV19
CDR3 protein: CASSVGQPQIKETQYF
CDR3 DNA: TGTGCCAGTAGTGTAGGACAGCCGCAAATAAAAGAGACCCAGTACTTC

J gene: TRBJ1-6
D gene: NA
clone size: NA
V gene: TRBV6-1
CDR3 protein: CASSETDYSPLHF
CDR3 DNA: TGTGCCAGCAGTGAAACTGACTATTCACCCCTCCACTTT

J gene: TRBJ1-5
D gene: TRBD1
clone size: NA
V gene: TRBV30
CDR3 protein: CAWSRGGVGQPQHF
CDR3 DNA: TGTGCCTGGAGTAGAGGGGGCGTCGGGCAGCCCCAGCATTTT

J gene: TRBJ2-1
D gene: NA
clone size: NA
V gene: TRBV2
CDR3 protein: CASSDGRGTNEQFF
CDR3 DNA: TGTGCCAGCAGTGATGGCAGGGGAACCAATGAGCAGTTCTTC

J gene: TRBJ2-3
D gene: TRBD2
clone size: NA
V gene: TRBV4-2
CDR3 protein: CASSPPTSGGTDTQYF
CDR3 DNA: TGTGCCAGCAGCCCCCCGACTAGCGGGGGCACAGATACGCAGTATTTT

J gene: TRBJ2-1
D gene: NA
clone size: NA
V gene: TRBV18
CDR3 protein: CASSLNADNEQFF
CDR3 DNA: TGTGCCAGCTCACTAAACGCCGACAATGAGCAGTTCTTC

J gene: TRBJ1-2
D gene: NA
clone size: NA
V gene: TRBV6-4
CDR3 protein: CASSGEGGYGYTF
CDR3 DNA: TGTGCCAGCTCGGGGGAGGGCGGCTATGGCTACACCTTC

J gene: TRBJ1-5
D gene: NA
clone size: NA
V gene: TRBV6-1
CDR3 protein: CASSEQPQHF
CDR3 DNA: TGTGCCAGCAGTGAACAGCCCCAGCATTTT

J gene: TRBJ2-3
D gene: TRBD2
clone size: NA
V gene: TRBV5-5
CDR3 protein: CASSLTRGGGGDTQYF
CDR3 DNA: TGTGCCAGCAGCCTTACCCGCGGGGGGGGCGGCGATACGCAGTATTTT